The 7 T cell receptor beta chains below come from one sample, sequenced in a study of shared clonotypes between healthy human individuals. Measured with immunoSEQ multiplex PCR; TCRdb has only the in-frame clones, and not every one. The repertoire includes roughly 2.6 million clones, more than 80% of them detected once, and 0.13% to 0.15% sits in the top ten. Source material: naive CD4+ T cells sorted from blood. Specified subset: CD45RA+ positively selected. These receptors originate from a man between 18 and 29 years old in good health.

As regards this clone: Other DNA sequences from this sample encode an identical CDR3 as well. CDR3 in amino acids: CAISGKGGPYEQYF. In DNA form, the CDR3 reads TGTGCCATCAGTGGGAAGGGGGGACCCTACGAGCAGTACTTC. The V gene is TRBV10-3, the J gene TRBJ2-7; D is possibly TRBD1 or TRBD2 (6 bases each). Germline-derived CDR1 and CDR2 are ENHRY and SYGVKD. Trimming stripped 4 bases from V and 2 bases from J, with 12 bases between. This CDR3 comprises 14 residues.

This clone came up a few times. Within the sample, other DNA sequences also encode this same CDR3. The chain carries TRBV19 and TRBJ1-3, with D uncertain. Trimming took 1 base from V and 1 from J, leaving 2 bases between them. The CDR3 extends over 13 amino acids. The V gene's germline CDR1 is LNHDA and CDR2 SQIVND (reference sequence). DNA of the CDR3: TGTGCCAGTAGTATAGGGTCTGGAAACACCATATATTTT. Protein sequence: CASSIGSGNTIYF.

As concerns this clone: Other DNA sequences in this sample translate to the same CDR3. This chain uses TRBV5-1 with TRBJ2-7; 9 nucleotides line up with TRBD2. The CDR3 has 14 amino acids. Germline trimming cut 4 bases from V and 4 bases from J; bases unmatched to any gene: 6. Germline-derived CDR1 and CDR2 are SGHRS and YFSETQ. The CDR3 DNA is TGCGCCAGCAGCCCGGGGACTAGCCGGTACGAGCAGTACTTC. As protein: CASSPGTSRYEQYF.

The CDR3 sequence is CASTEGEPQHF. Here the CDR3 DNA reads TGTGCCAGCACCGAAGGGGAGCCCCAGCATTTT. The V call is TRBV28, the J call TRBJ1-5; possibly TRBD1 for D (5 bases). Germline V lookup: CDR1 MDHEN, CDR2 SYDVKM. The CDR3 contains 11 residues. Between the trimmed V and J ends, which lost 7 bases and 8 bases, there was a span of 9 bases.

The V call is TRBV10-3, the J call TRBJ2-5; D ambiguous. The V and J ends lost 8 bases and 1 base respectively, with 11 bases between them. The CDR3 loop spans 13 amino acids. CDR1 is ENHRY, CDR2 SYGVKD, per germline. CDR3 sequence reads: CAIARVSQETQYF. CDR3 coding DNA: TGTGCCATCGCAAGGGTTTCCCAAGAGACCCAGTACTTC.

This chain joins TRBV11-3 and TRBJ2-2, with unresolved D. Trimming removed 1 base from V and 7 bases from J, with 16 bases in between. This CDR3 has 16 amino acids. The germline V gene encodes CDR1 SGHNT and CDR2 YENEEA. CDR3 nucleotide sequence: TGTGCCAGCAGCTTAGTTGAGTCCGGGTCCGGCGGGGAGCTGTTTTTT. Translation gives CASSLVESGSGGELFF.

The chain has TRBV19 and TRBJ1-3; D might be TRBD1 (5 bases). The CDR3 spans 14 residues. V was shortened by 6 bases and J by 7 bases, with 16 bases between the two germline ends. The germline V gene encodes CDR1 LNHDA and CDR2 SQIVND (reference sequence). The CDR3 is CASSPHRIGNTIYF. The CDR3 nucleotides read TGTGCCAGTAGCCCACACAGGATCGGGAACACCATATATTTT.